A selection of T cell receptor beta chains follows, all from one sample in a study of blood T cell repertoires in COVID-19. Sequencing used immunoSEQ multiplex PCR; TCRdb keeps in-frame clones, though not all of them. This sample yields under 250,000 clones, of which roughly nine tenths are seen a single time; 9.5% to 14% belongs to the top ten. Sequencing was performed on PBMCs or T cells enriched from blood (not recorded which). The receptor source for this set is a young man who had recovered from COVID-19. CDR3s include the opening cysteine and the closing phenylalanine or tryptophan. The order of the fields is clone size, V gene, CDR3 length, J gene, D gene, CDR3 protein. D genes are given only for firm matches. A row's size may be missing; if present it is once, few, many or a size class.

size: -
V: TRBV2
length: 15
J: TRBJ2-5
D: TRBD1
CDR3: CASRGGDREQETQYF

size: -
V: TRBV3-1/TRBV3-2
length: 13
J: TRBJ2-1
D: TRBD2
CDR3: CASSQQLANEQFF

size: -
V: TRBV9
length: 14
J: TRBJ1-1
D: TRBD1
CDR3: CASSPGTANTEAFF

size: -
V: TRBV29-1
length: 14
J: TRBJ1-2
D: -
CDR3: CSVVRDIAVAGYTF

size: -
V: TRBV27
length: 17
J: TRBJ1-5
D: TRBD1
CDR3: CASSPRTGDNSNQPQHF

size: -
V: TRBV6-2/TRBV6-3
length: 16
J: TRBJ1-5
D: TRBD1
CDR3: CASSPGDRGVHQPQHF

size: -
V: TRBV5-1
length: 13
J: TRBJ1-1
D: -
CDR3: CASTDRTYTEAFF

size: once
V: TRBV5-5
length: 15
J: TRBJ1-2
D: -
CDR3: CASSRGQSGVYGYTF

size: -
V: TRBV7-8
length: 16
J: TRBJ1-4
D: TRBD1
CDR3: CASSGRDSTTNEKLFF

size: few
V: TRBV4-1
length: 16
J: TRBJ2-4
D: TRBD2
CDR3: CASRPGLAGATDIQYF

size: few
V: TRBV9
length: 15
J: TRBJ2-2
D: TRBD1
CDR3: CASSPGTGNTGELFF

size: -
V: TRBV30
length: 13
J: TRBJ2-5
D: TRBD1
CDR3: CAWTRTGKETQYF

size: once
V: TRBV7-8
length: 15
J: TRBJ1-1
D: -
CDR3: CASSLGMLGDTEAFF

size: -
V: TRBV6-6
length: 13
J: TRBJ2-5
D: -
CDR3: CASSYRDRETQYF

size: -
V: TRBV28
length: 14
J: TRBJ1-2
D: -
CDR3: CASSPPQALYGYTF

size: -
V: TRBV24-1
length: 12
J: TRBJ2-3
D: TRBD1
CDR3: CATSETGVTQYF

size: -
V: TRBV27
length: 13
J: TRBJ2-7
D: -
CDR3: CASSYGGSHEQYF

size: once
V: TRBV7-2
length: 17
J: TRBJ1-2
D: -
CDR3: CASSLIPAGPTVGGYTF

size: -
V: TRBV3-1/TRBV3-2
length: 13
J: TRBJ2-7
D: -
CDR3: CASSLRQNYEQYF

size: -
V: TRBV6-2/TRBV6-3
length: 17
J: TRBJ2-3
D: -
CDR3: CASSYGSGRGASDTQYF

size: -
V: TRBV7-2
length: 14
J: TRBJ1-5
D: -
CDR3: CASSLRRGNQPQHF

size: -
V: TRBV6-1
length: 13
J: TRBJ1-2
D: -
CDR3: CASSKDREHGYTF

size: few
V: TRBV25-1
length: 15
J: TRBJ1-1
D: -
CDR3: CASSEFGGQSAEAFF

size: -
V: TRBV28
length: 15
J: TRBJ2-7
D: TRBD1
CDR3: CASSLRGQGAYEQYF

size: -
V: TRBV27
length: 13
J: TRBJ1-2
D: -
CDR3: CASSLYLGDGYTF

size: -
V: TRBV5-1
length: 13
J: TRBJ1-6
D: -
CDR3: CASRSGDNSPLHF

size: -
V: TRBV19
length: 16
J: TRBJ2-7
D: TRBD1
CDR3: CASSTHPGTGNHEQYF

size: -
V: TRBV11-2
length: 16
J: TRBJ1-4
D: TRBD1
CDR3: CASSPGYGTGSEKLFF

size: -
V: TRBV19
length: 15
J: TRBJ2-2
D: TRBD1
CDR3: CASSPTGWDTGELFF

size: few
V: TRBV20-1
length: 11
J: TRBJ2-7
D: -
CDR3: CSASGSYEQYF

size: -
V: TRBV27
length: 13
J: TRBJ2-1
D: -
CDR3: CASGRGSYNEQFF

size: -
V: TRBV21-1
length: 17
J: TRBJ2-1
D: -
CDR3: CASSKASSGEGYNEQFF

size: -
V: TRBV28
length: 15
J: TRBJ2-7
D: -
CDR3: CASTIGGVWAVEQYF

size: few
V: TRBV12-3/TRBV12-4
length: 13
J: TRBJ2-7
D: -
CDR3: CASSYGQPYEQYF

size: -
V: TRBV5-6
length: 16
J: TRBJ1-6
D: -
CDR3: CASSYLQLSYNSPLHF

size: -
V: TRBV19
length: 13
J: TRBJ1-4
D: -
CDR3: CASSRDVNEKLFF

size: -
V: TRBV13
length: 14
J: TRBJ1-2
D: TRBD1
CDR3: CASSASGGRYGYTF

size: -
V: TRBV5-6
length: 14
J: TRBJ2-3
D: -
CDR3: CASSSTSEADTQYF

size: -
V: TRBV18
length: 14
J: TRBJ1-3
D: TRBD1
CDR3: CASSHGQAGNTIYF

size: -
V: TRBV30
length: 15
J: TRBJ2-7
D: TRBD2
CDR3: CAWVGLAGETYEQYF

size: -
V: TRBV19
length: 13
J: TRBJ2-7
D: -
CDR3: CASSYSTRNQQYF

size: -
V: TRBV25-1
length: 13
J: TRBJ1-2
D: -
CDR3: CASSEGGRYGYTF